The 18 T cell receptor beta chains below were found in one sample sequenced in a study of blood T cell repertoires in COVID-19. Produced via immunoSEQ multiplex PCR; TCRdb's table is partial and in-frame only. The sample has over 150,000 clones, approximately 83% seen once; the top ten hold over 10%. The sequenced sample was peripheral blood. The receptor source for this set is a woman aged 55-70 years with COVID-19, enrolled during active disease.

V and J are TRBV27 and TRBJ1-5; TRBD1 might be the D (6 bases). CDR1 is MNHEY and CDR2 is SMNVEV in the germline V gene (reference sequence). Trimming removed 8 bases at V and 0 bases at J, with 11 bases between. This CDR3 is built from 14 residues. As DNA, the CDR3 is TGTGCCAGCGGAGGACAGTATAGCAATCAGCCCCAGCATTTT. It is translated as CASGGQYSNQPQHF.

The chain recombines TRBV12-3 or TRBV12-4 with TRBJ2-7; no clear D. There are 12 residues in the CDR3. V was clipped by 5 bases and J by 2 bases, with 7 bases between them. CDR3 sequence (DNA): TGTGCCAGCAGTCCCCACACCTACGAGCAGTACTTC. This translates into CASSPHTYEQYF.

In this sample, this clone turned up once. The chain uses TRBV6-5 and TRBJ2-1, with TRBD1 identical over 8 bases. CDR1 is MNHEY, CDR2 SVGAGI, per germline. The length of the CDR3 is 16 residues. The V segment lost 3 bases and the J segment 7 bases; nucleotides outside the gene matches: 11. Here the CDR3 reads CASSYEDRVMRNEQFF. DNA of the CDR3: TGTGCCAGCAGTTATGAGGACAGGGTGATGCGGAATGAGCAGTTCTTC.

The rearrangement links TRBV21-1 to TRBJ2-7; the table's D call TRBD1 went unverified against the DNA. TRBV21-1 is noted as a pseudogene. This CDR3 comprises 14 residues. DNA for the CDR3: TGTGCCAGCATCAAATTAGGGGGCATCGACGAGCAGTACTTC. This codes for CASIKLGGIDEQYF.

This clone occurred a few times. V usage is TRBV7-9 and J usage is TRBJ2-1; D possibly corresponds to TRBD2 (6 bases). The CDR3 length is 13 residues. The ends were cut back, 2 bases at V and 7 bases at J, with 9 bases in the middle. The germline V gene encodes CDR1 SEHNR and CDR2 FQNEAQ (reference sequence). CDR3 sequence: CASSLTGVNEQFF. DNA for the CDR3: TGTGCCAGCAGCTTAACGGGGGTGAATGAGCAGTTCTTC.

CDR3 nucleotides: TGCGCCAGCAGCTTGGTCCTACAGAATGAGCAGTTCTTC. Its protein product is CASSLVLQNEQFF. The rearrangement joins TRBV5-1 to TRBJ2-1; D is unresolved. The CDR3 sequence is 13 residues long. Germline values: CDR1 SGHRS, CDR2 YFSETQ. Trimming removed 0 bases from V and 7 bases from J, with 8 bases in between.

This clone was observed a handful of times. A junction end diverges from the germline sequence, so it may reflect a read error. V usage is TRBV3-1 (or the pseudogene TRBV3-2) and J usage is TRBJ1-2; D may be TRBD1 (6 bases). Germline-derived CDR1 and CDR2 are LGHDT and YNNKEL (reference sequence). CDR3 size: 12 residues. The CDR3 spells CATSEYRVGYTF. The CDR3 nucleotides read TGTGCCACCAGCGAATACAGGGTTGGCTACACCTTC.

In regard to this clone: The same CDR3 is also encoded by other DNA sequences in this sample. The chain uses TRBV6-5 and TRBJ1-1, with D possibly being TRBD1 (6 bases). The CDR3 is 16 residues long. Between the trimmed V and J ends, which lost 0 bases and 2 bases, there was a span of 13 bases. Germline assignment: CDR1 MNHEY and CDR2 SVGAGI. DNA of the CDR3: TGTGCCAGCAGTTACTCGGGCAGGGGCGGAAACACTGAAGCTTTCTTT. This sequence encodes CASSYSGRGGNTEAFF.

The genes are TRBV28 and TRBJ1-1; TRBD1 is a possible D gene (5 bases). The CDR3 is 15 residues long. V was cut by 4 bases and J by 7 bases, with 19 bases left in between. Per the germline V gene, CDR1 is MDHEN and CDR2 is SYDVKM. CDR3 in amino acids: CASSSPQQVVFEAFF. In DNA form, the CDR3 reads TGTGCCAGCAGTTCCCCTCAACAGGTGGTCTTTGAAGCTTTCTTT.

This clone was recorded once. The chain is built from TRBV18 and TRBJ1-1; TRBD1 is a possible D gene (5 bases). CDR1 KGHSH and CDR2 LQKENI come from the germline V gene. The CDR3 extends over 17 amino acids. V lost 3 bases to trimming and J lost 5 bases, with 22 bases between them. CDR3 sequence: CASSPPERGRVLTEAFF. The CDR3 nucleotides are TGTGCCAGCTCACCCCCCGAAAGGGGCAGGGTTCTAACTGAAGCTTTCTTT.

The genes are TRBV14 and TRBJ2-2; 8 bases fit TRBD1. Trimming took 3 bases from V and 0 from J; bases not matched to a gene: 6. Per the germline V gene, CDR1 is SGHDN and CDR2 is FVKESK. The CDR3 runs to 17 residues. This chain's CDR3 is CASSHLTGQANTGELFF. Written as DNA, the CDR3 is TGTGCCAGCAGCCACCTGACGGGACAGGCGAACACCGGGGAGCTGTTTTTT.

V is TRBV9 and J is TRBJ2-1; 10 nucleotides agree with TRBD2. The CDR3 runs to 15 residues. V lost 3 bases to trimming and J lost 7 bases; unmatched junction nucleotides: 7. Germline-derived CDR1 and CDR2 are SGDLS and YYNGEE. This CDR3 is CASSALAGVVNEQFF. DNA of the CDR3: TGTGCCAGCAGCGCCCTAGCGGGGGTGGTTAATGAGCAGTTCTTC.

The chain carries TRBV7-8 and TRBJ2-1; TRBD1 might be the D (6 bases). The germline gives CDR1 SGHVS, CDR2 FQNEAQ. V lost 5 bases and J lost 4, with 9 bases in between. The CDR3 has 13 amino acids. The CDR3 is CASSPQGYNEQFF. The CDR3 DNA reads as TGTGCCAGCAGCCCACAGGGTTACAATGAGCAGTTCTTC.

This sequence joins TRBV7-8 and TRBJ2-1, with 7 nucleotides matching TRBD2. Unmatched junction bases numbered 6, after V lost 0 bases and J lost 4 bases. The germline V gene encodes CDR1 SGHVS and CDR2 FQNEAQ. CDR3 length: 16 amino acids. The CDR3 region is CASSLAWQLAYNEQFF. The DNA of the CDR3 is TGTGCCAGCAGCTTAGCGTGGCAACTAGCGTACAATGAGCAGTTCTTC.

J is TRBJ1-5 and V is TRBV19, with D possibly being TRBD1 (6 bases). The CDR3 is made up of 17 amino acids. The V end was cut by 7 bases, the J end by 0 bases, with 19 bases between. Germline V CDR1 and CDR2: LNHDA, SQIVND (reference sequence). The CDR3 spells CASTLDPAGASNQPQHF. CDR3 nucleotide sequence: TGTGCCAGTACTTTGGACCCGGCAGGGGCTAGCAATCAGCCCCAGCATTTT.

DNA of the CDR3: TGCGCCAGCAGTGAGTCGACAGGGTATAACACTGAAGCTTTCTTT. Translation gives CASSESTGYNTEAFF. This chain connects TRBV10-2 to TRBJ1-1; 7 bases fit TRBD1. The CDR3 consists of 15 residues. CDR1 and CDR2 (germline): WSHSY, SAAADI. After removal of 0 bases from V and 2 bases from J, the junction contained 3 bases not matched to a gene.

This clone was recorded only once. The chain couples TRBV6-5 to TRBJ1-5; 7 nucleotides line up with TRBD1. With 4 bases clipped from V and 5 bases from J, the junction kept 11 bases outside the gene matches. The CDR3 extends over 16 amino acids. CDR1 and CDR2 from the germline V gene are MNHEY and SVGAGI. CDR3 coding DNA: TGTGCCAGCAGTTCGTCTCAGGGGGGACGGGATCAGCCCCAGCATTTT. It yields the protein CASSSSQGGRDQPQHF.

The J gene is TRBJ2-1, the V gene TRBV6-5; the D gene is possibly TRBD1 (6 bases). Germline V gene data show CDR1 as MNHEY and CDR2 as SVGAGI. CDR3 length equals 15 residues. V was cut by 4 bases and J by 8 bases, with 18 bases left in between. CDR3 protein: CASSSGQFGADEQFF. The CDR3 DNA sequence: TGTGCCAGCAGTTCCGGACAGTTTGGGGCGGATGAGCAGTTCTTC.